The rows below give T cell receptor beta chains drawn from one sample of a study of Graves' ophthalmopathy and Graves' hyperthyroidism. TCRdb re-called the multiplex PCR reads through MiXCR, storing one row per CDR3 protein. The sample consists of 900,000 to 1,200,000 distinct CDR3 sequences, 35% to 45% of them appearing once. Sequenced: peripheral blood or thyroid tissue (not recorded which). All receptors come from an adult man with Graves' hyperthyroidism. Each CDR3 is given with its conserved first and last residue. Fields, in order: V gene, J gene, clone size, CDR3 length, D gene, CDR3 DNA, CDR3 protein. A D gene is named only where the DNA matches it firmly. Clone size is stated in some rows and not others, as once, few, many or a class when expanded.

TRBV14	TRBJ1-5	many	12	NA	TGTGCCAGCAGCCACTCCACAGGGCCCCAGCATTTT	CASSHSTGPQHF
TRBV19	TRBJ2-7	NA	15	NA	TGTGCCAGTAGTATAGGAGGGCAGCCACTCTACGAGCAGTACTTC	CASSIGGQPLYEQYF
TRBV7-9	TRBJ1-1	NA	14	NA	TGTGCCAGCGAGGGGGGCAGGATAAACACTGAAGCTTTCTTT	CASEGGRINTEAFF
TRBV9	TRBJ2-7	many	17	NA	TGTGCCAGCAGCGCCGTACCTTCGGGCCAGAAGATTTACGAGCAGTACTTC	CASSAVPSGQKIYEQYF
TRBV15	TRBJ1-5	NA	16	TRBD1	TGTGCCACCAGCGAAGAACAGGGGCTCAGCAATCAGCCCCAGCATTTT	CATSEEQGLSNQPQHF
TRBV5-4	TRBJ2-7	NA	14	NA	TGTGCCAGCAGTTTCCTAGGAACACGGGACCGTCAGTACTTC	CASSFLGTRDRQYF
TRBV19	TRBJ2-5	many	15	NA	TGTGCCAGTAGACGCGCCCCGGCACTCCAAGAGACCCAGTACTTC	CASRRAPALQETQYF
TRBV6-2/TRBV6-3	TRBJ2-7	NA	15	NA	TGTACCAGCAGTCGGATCTTACGGGACATCCACGAGCAGTACTTC	CTSSRILRDIHEQYF
TRBV10-1	TRBJ2-5	NA	12	NA	TGCGCCAGGGACAATCAGGGAGAGACCCAGTACTTC	CARDNQGETQYF
TRBV3-1	TRBJ1-5	few	14	NA	TGTGCCAGCAGCCAAGATTGGGGGAATCAGCCCCAGCATTTT	CASSQDWGNQPQHF
TRBV20-1	TRBJ2-5	many	14	TRBD1	TGCAGTGCTAGTACAGGGGACAGCCAAGAGACCCAGTACTTC	CSASTGDSQETQYF
TRBV2	TRBJ1-4	many	16	TRBD1	TGTGCCAGCAGTGTAGCGCAACAGGGGGCCGATGAAAAACTGTTTTTT	CASSVAQQGADEKLFF
TRBV6-5	TRBJ2-2	many	12	NA	TGTGCCAGCAGTTGGAACGCCGGGGAGCTGTTTTTT	CASSWNAGELFF
TRBV12-3/TRBV12-4	TRBJ1-2	NA	14	TRBD1	TGTGCCAGCAGGCCTTGGGACAGGGGAGTCGGCTACACCTTC	CASRPWDRGVGYTF
TRBV5-1	TRBJ1-4	NA	8	NA	TGCGCCAGCAGCTTGGGGTTTTGG	CASSLGFW
TRBV25-1	TRBJ2-2	NA	14	NA	TGTGCCAGCAGTGGGTCTTCGGACACCGGGGAGCTGTCTTGG	CASSGSSDTGELSW
TRBV7-3	TRBJ2-5	many	14	TRBD2	TGTGCCAGCAGCCCAGGAGGGCGGGAGGTGACCCAGTACTTC	CASSPGGREVTQYF
TRBV7-2	TRBJ2-7	few	15	TRBD1	TGCGCCAGCAGCCCGGACAGGGGGAAGTCCTACGAGCAGTACTTC	CASSPDRGKSYEQYF
TRBV14	TRBJ2-7	few	16	NA	TGTGCCAGCAGCCTTGTCCACAGATCCGGCTCCTACGAGCAGTACTTC	CASSLVHRSGSYEQYF
TRBV7-6	TRBJ2-2	many	15	TRBD1	TGTGCCAGCAGCAACCGACAGGGTCACACCGGGGAGCTGTTTTTT	CASSNRQGHTGELFF
TRBV6-5	TRBJ1-5	NA	15	NA	TGTGCCAGCAGTTACTCCGAGGCAGGGGATCAGCCCCAGCATTTT	CASSYSEAGDQPQHF
TRBV20-1	TRBJ1-4	many	12	NA	TGCAGTGCCTTCGAAGGGAGTGAAAAACTGTTTTTT	CSAFEGSEKLFF
TRBV29-1	TRBJ2-7	many	12	TRBD1	TGCAGCGTTGCCCAGACAGGGGGCGAGCAGTACTTC	CSVAQTGGEQYF
TRBV4-3	TRBJ1-1	many	13	NA	TGCGCCAGCAGCCAAGAGGACAGCCTTGAAGCTTTCTTT	CASSQEDSLEAFF
TRBV2	TRBJ1-5	NA	14	NA	TGTACCAGCAGAGTGGTCGGTAGCAATCAGCCCCAGCATTTT	CTSRVVGSNQPQHF
TRBV2	TRBJ1-4	many	10	NA	TGTGCCAGCAGTGGTCAGGGGCTGTTTTTT	CASSGQGLFF
TRBV19	TRBJ1-6	NA	14	NA	TGTGCCAGTAGTATTGGGGCAGTCAATTCACCCCTCCACTTT	CASSIGAVNSPLHF
TRBV20-1	TRBJ2-7	many	13	NA	TGCAGTTCCATTCCGGGGGAAGGCTACGAGCAGTACTTC	CSSIPGEGYEQYF
TRBV15	TRBJ2-5	many	13	NA	TGTGCCACCAGCAGGGCTTTTTTAGAGACCCAGTACTTC	CATSRAFLETQYF
TRBV29-1	TRBJ2-5	many	12	NA	TGCAGCGTTGAACTAGCTGGTGAGACCCAGTACTTC	CSVELAGETQYF
TRBV9	TRBJ2-5	NA	15	TRBD1	TGTGCCAGCTCCCCCAGGGCAGGGGGCGAAGAGACCCAGTACTTC	CASSPRAGGEETQYF
TRBV7-9	TRBJ1-2	many	15	TRBD1	TGTGCCAGCAGCACCGGGACAGGGGAGGTGAAGGGCTACACCTTC	CASSTGTGEVKGYTF
TRBV20-1	TRBJ1-5	few	15	NA	TGCAGTGCTAGCGTTGCCGGACTGCTAGATCGGCCCCAGCATTTT	CSASVAGLLDRPQHF
TRBV5-1	TRBJ2-7	few	15	NA	TGCGCCAGCAGCCCCGGGGGCGGGAGTATTTACGAGCAGTACTTC	CASSPGGGSIYEQYF
TRBV29-1	TRBJ2-7	NA	15	NA	TGCAGCGCAGCAGTGGGCATGGAGGGGTCGGCCGAGCAGTACTTC	CSAAVGMEGSAEQYF
TRBV28	TRBJ2-7	NA	12	NA	TGTGCCAGCAGTTTGACACAGAACGAGCAGTACTTC	CASSLTQNEQYF
TRBV20-1	TRBJ2-2	few	16	NA	TGCAGTGCTAGTTTTCTAGGACAGCAGAACACCGGGGAGCTGTTTTTT	CSASFLGQQNTGELFF
TRBV10-3	TRBJ1-3	NA	15	TRBD1	TGTGCCCTGTGCGGACAGGGGCCCTTCGCGAACACCATATATTTT	CALCGQGPFANTIYF
TRBV7-9	TRBJ1-4	once	14	NA	TGTGCCAGCAGCTTGGGGACCAGCGCTGAAAAACTGTTTTTT	CASSLGTSAEKLFF
TRBV20-1	TRBJ1-4	few	14	TRBD1	TGCAGTGCTAGAGATCCCCAGGGGGGTGAAAAACTGTTTTTT	CSARDPQGGEKLFF
TRBV2	TRBJ1-5	NA	14	NA	TGTGCCAGCAGCTATGGGCCAGGGAGTCAGCCCCAGCATTTT	CASSYGPGSQPQHF
TRBV9	TRBJ2-7	NA	15	TRBD2	TGTGCCAGCAGCGGGGAAGCGGGAGTAGCTAGCGAGCAGTACTTC	CASSGEAGVASEQYF
TRBV5-5	TRBJ2-5	many	14	NA	TGTGCCAGCAGCTCAATGACAGGTCAAGAGACCCAGTACTTC	CASSSMTGQETQYF
TRBV29-1	TRBJ2-7	many	13	TRBD1	TGCAGCGTTGTGGGACAGGCGGTCTACGAGCAGTACTTC	CSVVGQAVYEQYF
TRBV2	TRBJ2-7	many	12	NA	TGTGCCAGCGGAAGGGCACCCTACGAGCAGTACTTC	CASGRAPYEQYF
TRBV20-1	TRBJ2-7	many	12	NA	TGCAGTGCTAGATTTCCCCCCTACGAGCAGTACTTC	CSARFPPYEQYF
TRBV6-6	TRBJ1-1	NA	11	NA	TGTGCCAGCAGTGAATGGGATGAAGCTTCCTTT	CASSEWDEASF
TRBV20-1	TRBJ2-7	NA	16	TRBD2	TGCAGTGCTACCACGCCACGGGGAGGGTACTCCTACGAGCAGTACTTC	CSATTPRGGYSYEQYF